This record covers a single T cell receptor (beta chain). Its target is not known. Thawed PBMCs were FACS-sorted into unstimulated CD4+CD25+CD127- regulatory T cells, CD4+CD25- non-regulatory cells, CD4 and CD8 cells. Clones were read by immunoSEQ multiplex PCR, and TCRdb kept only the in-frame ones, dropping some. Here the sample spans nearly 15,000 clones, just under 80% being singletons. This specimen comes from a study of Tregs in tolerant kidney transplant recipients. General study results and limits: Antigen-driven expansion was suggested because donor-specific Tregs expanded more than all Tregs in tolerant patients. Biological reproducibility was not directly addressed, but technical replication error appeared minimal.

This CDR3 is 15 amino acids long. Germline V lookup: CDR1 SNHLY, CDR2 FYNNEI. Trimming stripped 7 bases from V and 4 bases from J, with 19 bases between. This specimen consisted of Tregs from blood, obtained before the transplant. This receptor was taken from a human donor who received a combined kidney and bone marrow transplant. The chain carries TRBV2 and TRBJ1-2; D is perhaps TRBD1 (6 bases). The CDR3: CASNPDEGQFYGYTF. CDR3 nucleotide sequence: TGTGCCAGCAACCCTGATGAAGGACAGTTCTATGGCTACACCTTC.